Listed below are T cell receptor beta chains from one sample, sequenced in a study of brain T cells in children with intractable seizures. Some clones are missing from TCRdb's copy, which holds only in-frame ones; the method was immunoSEQ multiplex PCR. The data show around 340,000 clones, roughly 92% seen once. The starting material was peripheral blood, obtained around 5 months after surgery. All receptors come from a boy younger than two with tuberous sclerosis and intractable seizures. CDR3s include the opening cysteine and the closing phenylalanine or tryptophan. A D gene is named only where the DNA matches it firmly. Not every row has a clone size; where given, it reads once, few, many or a size class.

TRBJ2-2 once TRBV11-3 . CASSFFGDTGELFF TGTGCCAGCAGCTTTTTCGGAGACACCGGGGAGCTGTTTTTT
TRBJ2-1 . TRBV9 TRBD2 CASSVVASGSNEQFF TGTGCCAGCAGCGTAGTGGCTAGCGGGAGTAATGAGCAGTTCTTC
TRBJ2-1 . TRBV19 TRBD2 CASSRLAGGIAYNEQFF TGTGCCAGTAGTCGACTAGCGGGGGGGATCGCGTACAATGAGCAGTTCTTC
TRBJ1-2 . TRBV7-3 TRBD1 CASSLLVGTAYGYTF TGTGCCAGCAGCTTACTAGTTGGGACAGCCTATGGCTACACCTTC
TRBJ2-1 . TRBV30 . CAWDLGAYNEQFF TGTGCCTGGGACCTAGGGGCGTACAATGAGCAGTTCTTC
TRBJ2-7 once TRBV6-5 . CASSHLARGPEQYF TGTGCCAGCAGCCACCTAGCGAGAGGGCCCGAGCAGTACTTC
TRBJ2-7 . TRBV9 TRBD1 CASSNRDSPYEQYF TGTGCCAGCAGCAACCGGGACAGTCCCTACGAGCAGTACTTC
TRBJ1-2 once TRBV18 TRBD1 CASSFDRANYGYTF TGTGCCAGCTCCTTCGACAGGGCCAACTATGGCTACACCTTC
TRBJ1-4 few TRBV30 TRBD1 CAWGDRVEKLFF TGTGCCTGGGGAGACAGGGTTGAAAAACTGTTTTTT
TRBJ2-7 . TRBV2 . CATTVEGSRSYEQYF TGTGCCACCACGGTGGAGGGATCACGATCCTACGAGCAGTACTTC
TRBJ2-4 . TRBV5-1 TRBD2 CASSPGTSNPSKAKNIQYF TGCGCCAGCAGCCCCGGGACTAGCAACCCGAGCAAGGCCAAAAACATTCAGTACTTC
TRBJ2-1 . TRBV7-2 . CASSLESSYNEQFF TGTGCCAGCAGCTTAGAATCTTCGTACAATGAGCAGTTCTTC
TRBJ2-5 . TRBV12-5 . CASGRGGLEETQYF TGTGCTAGTGGTCGAGGGGGGCTGGAAGAGACCCAGTACTTC
TRBJ1-4 . TRBV6-1 . CASSEWGQVFF TGTGCCAGCAGTGAATGGGGACAAGTGTTTTTT
TRBJ2-6 . TRBV9 . CASSVGQGSSGANVLTF TGTGCCAGCAGCGTAGGTCAGGGGTCCTCTGGGGCCAACGTCCTGACTTTC
TRBJ1-1 . TRBV27 TRBD1 CASSFLQGGTEAFF TGTGCCAGCAGTTTTTTGCAGGGGGGCACTGAAGCTTTCTTT
TRBJ2-7 . TRBV30 . CAWNRQGPYEQYF TGTGCCTGGAACCGCCAGGGCCCCTACGAGCAGTACTTC
TRBJ2-5 . TRBV20-1 . CSARKETQYF TGCAGTGCTAGAAAGGAGACCCAGTACTTC
TRBJ2-5 once TRBV7-9 . CASSIIVESVQETQYF TGTGCCAGCAGCATAATTGTAGAATCGGTCCAAGAGACCCAGTACTTC
TRBJ1-2 . TRBV5-1 . CASSLALGHIYGYTF TGCGCCAGCAGCTTGGCCCTCGGACACATATATGGCTACACCTTC
TRBJ2-3 . TRBV5-1 . CASSLDGVGTDTQYF TGCGCCAGCAGCTTGGATGGCGTAGGCACAGATACGCAGTATTTT
TRBJ2-7 . TRBV5-1 TRBD2 CASSLGGGETYEQYF TGCGCCAGCAGCTTGGGCGGGGGTGAGACTTACGAGCAGTACTTC
TRBJ1-1 . TRBV11-2 . CASSLVGWNTEAFF TGTGCCAGCAGCTTAGTGGGATGGAACACTGAAGCTTTCTTT
TRBJ1-6 few TRBV14 . CASSQTGLPNSPLHF TGTGCCAGCAGCCAAACAGGGCTACCTAATTCACCCCTCCACTTT
TRBJ1-1 few TRBV18 . CASSPGGDTEAFF TGTGCCAGCTCACCAGGGGGGGACACTGAAGCTTTCTTT
TRBJ1-5 . TRBV7-6 TRBD1 CASSLGMGTGGGQPQHF TGTGCCAGCAGCTTAGGTATGGGGACAGGGGGCGGTCAGCCCCAGCATTTT
TRBJ2-3 . TRBV12-5 . CASGLSRPLNNTDTQYF TGTGCTAGTGGTTTGTCTCGACCCCTGAACAACACAGATACGCAGTATTTT
TRBJ1-2 once TRBV2 . CASSGTGGYGYTF TGTGCCAGCAGTGGGACTGGGGGCTATGGCTACACCTTC
TRBJ2-2 . TRBV27 TRBD2 CASSPGLAGRTGELFF TGTGCCAGCAGCCCCGGACTAGCGGGACGGACCGGGGAGCTGTTTTTT
TRBJ1-2 . TRBV7-3 . CASSLTAGPYGYTF TGTGCCAGCAGCTTAACGGCAGGGCCGTATGGCTACACCTTC
TRBJ2-1 . TRBV19 . CTHPKGLPSSYNEQFF TGTACACATCCAAAGGGGCTCCCGAGCTCCTACAATGAGCAGTTCTTC
TRBJ2-2 . TRBV27 TRBD2 CASTQRGGQWAGELFF TGTGCCAGCACCCAGCGGGGGGGCCAATGGGCCGGGGAGCTGTTTTTT
TRBJ1-1 . TRBV5-3 . CARSSVSCIGTEAFF TGTGCCAGAAGCTCGGTGAGTTGCATAGGGACTGAAGCTTTCTTT
TRBJ1-2 . TRBV7-9 TRBD1 CASSSPRDRDDGYTF TGTGCCAGCAGCTCTCCCCGCGACAGGGATGATGGCTACACCTTC
TRBJ2-6 . TRBV29-1 . CSVTGSGANVLTF TGCAGCGTGACAGGATCTGGGGCCAACGTCCTGACTTTC
TRBJ2-1 . TRBV27 . CASRPHRDGDNNEQFF TGTGCCAGCAGACCCCACCGGGACGGAGATAACAATGAGCAGTTCTTC
TRBJ2-6 . TRBV7-9 . CASSSQGRANVLTF TGTGCCAGCAGCTCACAGGGAAGGGCCAACGTCCTGACTTTC
TRBJ2-1 . TRBV30 . CACEKHLDEQFF TGTGCCTGTGAAAAGCATCTGGATGAGCAGTTCTTC
TRBJ2-6 . TRBV7-2 TRBD2 CASSLTSGAGANVLTF TGTGCCAGCAGCTTAACTAGCGGGGCTGGGGCCAACGTCCTGACTTTC
TRBJ2-7 . TRBV19 TRBD1 CASSKGTGGGQGFDEQYF TGTGCCAGTAGTAAGGGCACGGGTGGGGGACAGGGGTTCGACGAGCAGTACTTC
TRBJ1-6 few TRBV6-1 . CASSEERGFSYNSPLHF TGTGCCAGCAGTGAAGAGAGGGGGTTCTCCTATAATTCACCCCTCCACTTT
TRBJ1-1 . TRBV4-1 . CASSQGLTGTSTEAFF TGCGCCAGCAGCCAAGGGTTGACAGGAACATCCACTGAAGCTTTCTTT
TRBJ2-6 . TRBV11-3 TRBD2 CASSPDILAVSGANVLTF TGTGCCAGCAGCCCAGATATCCTAGCGGTCTCTGGGGCCAACGTCCTGACTTTC
TRBJ2-1 . TRBV24-1 . CATTSSYNEQFF TGTGCCACTACGTCCTCCTACAATGAGCAGTTCTTC
TRBJ1-2 few TRBV7-9 TRBD1 CASSLGQGDYGYTF TGTGCCAGCAGCTTAGGACAGGGAGACTATGGCTACACCTTC
TRBJ1-3 . TRBV7-9 . CASNTQKGGSGNTIYF TGTGCCAGCAACACGCAAAAGGGGGGCTCTGGAAACACCATATATTTT
TRBJ1-4 . TRBV5-8 . CASDPGLNEKLFF TGTGCCAGCGATCCGGGCCTTAATGAAAAACTGTTTTTT
TRBJ1-1 . TRBV7-6 . CASSGRALEAAFF TGTGCCAGCAGCGGCCGGGCCTTGGAAGCGGCTTTCTTT
TRBJ1-1 . TRBV29-1 TRBD1 CSVGRGQMYEAFF TGCAGCGTTGGGAGGGGACAGATGTATGAAGCTTTCTTT
TRBJ1-2 . TRBV28 . CASSYPTGSYGYTF TGTGCCAGCAGTTATCCAACAGGGAGCTATGGCTACACCTTC
TRBJ2-7 . TRBV11-1 . CASSFWGSEQYF TGTGCCAGCAGCTTTTGGGGGAGTGAGCAGTACTTC
TRBJ2-1 few TRBV9 TRBD2 CASSVGTSGRSPYYNEQFF TGTGCCAGCAGCGTTGGGACTAGCGGGAGGTCCCCCTATTACAATGAGCAGTTCTTC
TRBJ1-2 . TRBV4-2 . CTSSQAGNYGYTF TGTACCAGCAGCCAAGCGGGGAATTATGGCTACACCTTC